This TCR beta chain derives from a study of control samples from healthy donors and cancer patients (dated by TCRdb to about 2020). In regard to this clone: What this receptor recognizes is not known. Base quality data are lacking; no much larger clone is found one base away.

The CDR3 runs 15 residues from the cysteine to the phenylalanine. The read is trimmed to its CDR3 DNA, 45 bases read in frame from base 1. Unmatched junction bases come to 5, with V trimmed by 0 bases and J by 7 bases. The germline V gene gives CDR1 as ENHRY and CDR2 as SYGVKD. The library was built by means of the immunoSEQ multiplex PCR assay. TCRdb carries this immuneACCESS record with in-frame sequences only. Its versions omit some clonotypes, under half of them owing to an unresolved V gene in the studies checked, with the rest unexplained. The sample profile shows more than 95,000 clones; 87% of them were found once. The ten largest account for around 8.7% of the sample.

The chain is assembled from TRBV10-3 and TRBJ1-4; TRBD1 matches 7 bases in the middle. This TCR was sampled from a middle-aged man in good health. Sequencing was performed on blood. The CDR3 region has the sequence CAISESNRGGEKLFF. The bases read TGTGCCATCAGTGAGTCGAACAGGGGAGGTGAAAAACTGTTTTTT.